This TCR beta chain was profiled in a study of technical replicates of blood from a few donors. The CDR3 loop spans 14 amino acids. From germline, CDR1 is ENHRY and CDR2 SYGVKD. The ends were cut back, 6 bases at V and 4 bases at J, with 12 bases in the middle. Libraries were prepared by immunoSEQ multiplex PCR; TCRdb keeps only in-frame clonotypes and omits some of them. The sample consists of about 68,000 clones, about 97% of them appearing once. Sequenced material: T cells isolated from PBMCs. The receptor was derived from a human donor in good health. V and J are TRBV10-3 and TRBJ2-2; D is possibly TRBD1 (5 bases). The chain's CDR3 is CAISQGEVTGELFF. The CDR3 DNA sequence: TGTGCCATCAGCCAAGGGGAAGTCACCGGGGAGCTGTTTTTT.